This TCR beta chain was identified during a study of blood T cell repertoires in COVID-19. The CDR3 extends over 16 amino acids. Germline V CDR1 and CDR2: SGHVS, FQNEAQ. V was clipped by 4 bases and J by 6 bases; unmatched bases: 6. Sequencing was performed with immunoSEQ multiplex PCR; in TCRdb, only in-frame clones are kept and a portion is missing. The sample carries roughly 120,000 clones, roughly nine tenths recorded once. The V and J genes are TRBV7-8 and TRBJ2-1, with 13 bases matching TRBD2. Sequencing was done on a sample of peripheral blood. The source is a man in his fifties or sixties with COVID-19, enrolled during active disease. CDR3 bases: TGTGCCAGCAGCTCCTGGGGACTAGCGGGAAGCAATGAGCAGTTCTTC. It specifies CASSSWGLAGSNEQFF.